The 8 T cell receptor beta chains below all came from one sample that was sequenced in a study of blood T cell repertoires in COVID-19. Generated by immunoSEQ multiplex PCR, the TCRdb table keeps only in-frame clones and is missing some. The sample holds approximately 200,000 clones, 85% to 90% seen once. The sample taken for sequencing was peripheral blood. The origin of the receptors is a man between 18 and 29 years old with active or convalescent COVID-19.

The V gene is TRBV5-4, the J gene TRBJ1-1, with TRBD1 as a possible D gene (5 bases). Germline CDR1 and CDR2: SGHNT and YYREEE (reference sequence). Trimming took off 3 bases at V and 0 bases at J, with 15 bases between the two ends. This CDR3 is 16 amino acids long. This chain's CDR3 is CASSSTGAFMNTEAFF. CDR3 in DNA: TGTGCCAGCAGCTCTACAGGAGCCTTCATGAACACTGAAGCTTTCTTT.

The chain carries TRBV6-4 and TRBJ1-2, with D perhaps TRBD1 (6 bases). The CDR3 consists of 13 residues. From germline, CDR1 is MRHNA and CDR2 SNTAGT. Trimming pared 3 bases from V and 5 bases from J, leaving 10 bases between. The CDR3 protein is CASSETGQYGYTF. CDR3 DNA sequence: TGTGCCAGCAGTGAAACAGGGCAGTATGGCTACACCTTC.

CDR3 amino acids: CASSYGDSYEQYF. CDR3 nucleotides: TGTGCCAGCAGTTATGGGGACAGCTACGAGCAGTACTTC. The chain uses TRBV27 and TRBJ2-7; 7 nucleotides agree with TRBD1. V shed 4 bases and J 3 bases; nucleotides not matched to a gene: 3. Germline V lookup: CDR1 MNHEY, CDR2 SMNVEV (reference sequence). This CDR3 is built from 13 residues.

The chain couples TRBV29-1 to TRBJ1-1; D ambiguous. Germline V gene lookup returns CDR1 SQVTM and CDR2 ANQGSEA. The CDR3 is 15 amino acids. V lost 0 bases to trimming and J lost 0 bases, with 11 bases between them. The DNA of the CDR3 is TGCAGCGTTGAAGATCTCGGGTCAGTGAACACTGAAGCTTTCTTT. Its protein product is CSVEDLGSVNTEAFF. Drawing the rest from reference TRBV29-1 and TRBJ1-1, the complete variable domain is SAVISQKPSRDICQRGTSLTIQCQVDSQVTMMFWYRQQPGQSLTLIATANQGSEATYESGFVIDKFPISRPNLTFSTLTVSNMSPEDSSIYLCSVEDLGSVNTEAFFGQGTRLTVV.

This chain connects TRBV5-4 to TRBJ2-2, with 7 bases matching TRBD2. Losses at the gene ends were 4 bases for V and 6 bases for J; bases not matched to a gene: 18. Germline V CDR1 and CDR2: SGHNT, YYREEE (reference sequence). The CDR3 totals 18 residues. The CDR3 DNA follows: TGTGCCAGCAGCCGGGCCCCGGGGGGTCCGGACACTCCCGGGGAGCTGTTTTTT. Protein product: CASSRAPGGPDTPGELFF.

This sequence joins TRBV11-2 and TRBJ2-7, with D possibly being TRBD1 (6 bases). The ends were cut back, 0 bases at V and 0 bases at J, with 9 bases in the middle. The CDR3 has 15 amino acids. The germline V gene has CDR1 SGHAT and CDR2 FQNNGV. This CDR3 is CASSLEGRGSYEQYF. The CDR3 coding sequence is TGTGCCAGCAGCTTAGAGGGCAGGGGCTCCTACGAGCAGTACTTC. Full variable domain (rest looked up from reference TRBV11-2 and TRBJ2-7): EAGVAQSPRYKIIEKRQSVAFWCNPISGHATLYWYQQILGQGPKLLIQFQNNGVVDDSQLPKDRFSAERLKGVDSTLKIQPAKLEDSAVYLCASSLEGRGSYEQYFGPGTRLTVT.

V is TRBV7-3 and J is TRBJ2-1; 15 bases match TRBD2. Unmatched junction bases numbered 9, after V lost 4 bases and J lost 8 bases. Germline V gives CDR1 SGHTA, CDR2 FQGTGA. This CDR3 has 17 amino acids. This chain's CDR3 is CASSSGLAGGPADEQFF. CDR3 DNA: TGTGCCAGCAGCTCCGGACTAGCGGGAGGGCCGGCAGATGAGCAGTTCTTC.

This chain connects TRBV18 to TRBJ2-1; D unclear. The germline V gene encodes CDR1 KGHSH and CDR2 LQKENI. The CDR3 length is 11 residues. V lost 2 bases to trimming and J lost 12 bases, with 8 bases between them. The chain's CDR3 is CASSPESAQFF. In DNA form, the CDR3 reads TGTGCCAGCTCACCAGAGAGCGCGCAGTTCTTC.